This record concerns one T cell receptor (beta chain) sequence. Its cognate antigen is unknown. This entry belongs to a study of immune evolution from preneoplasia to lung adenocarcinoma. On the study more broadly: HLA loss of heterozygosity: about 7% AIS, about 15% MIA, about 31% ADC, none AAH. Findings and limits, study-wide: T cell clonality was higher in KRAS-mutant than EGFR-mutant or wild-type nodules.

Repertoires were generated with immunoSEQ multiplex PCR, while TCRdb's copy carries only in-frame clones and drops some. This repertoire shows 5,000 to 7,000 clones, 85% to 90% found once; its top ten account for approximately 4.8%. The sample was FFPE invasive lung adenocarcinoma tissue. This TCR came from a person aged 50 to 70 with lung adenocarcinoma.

CDR3 in amino acids: CASSQGGSWGNYEQYF. CDR3 nucleotides: TGCGCCAGCAGCCAAGGGGGAAGTTGGGGCAATTACGAGCAGTACTTC. J is TRBJ2-7 and V is TRBV4-1; tentative D call: TRBD1 (5 bases). The germline CDR1 and CDR2 sequences are MGHRA and YSYEKL. CDR3 size: 16 residues. V lost 1 base and J lost 4, with 17 bases in between.